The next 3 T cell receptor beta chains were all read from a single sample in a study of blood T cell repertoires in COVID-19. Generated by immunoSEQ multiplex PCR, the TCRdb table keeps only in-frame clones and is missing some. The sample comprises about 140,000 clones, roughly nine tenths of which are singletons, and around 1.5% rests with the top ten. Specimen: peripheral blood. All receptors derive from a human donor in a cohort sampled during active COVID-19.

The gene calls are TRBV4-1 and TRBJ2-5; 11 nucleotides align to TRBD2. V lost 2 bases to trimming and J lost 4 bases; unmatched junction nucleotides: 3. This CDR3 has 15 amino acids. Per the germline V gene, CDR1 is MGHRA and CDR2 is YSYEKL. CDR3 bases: TGCGCCAGCAGCCAATTCGGACTAGCGGGAGAGACCCAGTACTTC. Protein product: CASSQFGLAGETQYF.

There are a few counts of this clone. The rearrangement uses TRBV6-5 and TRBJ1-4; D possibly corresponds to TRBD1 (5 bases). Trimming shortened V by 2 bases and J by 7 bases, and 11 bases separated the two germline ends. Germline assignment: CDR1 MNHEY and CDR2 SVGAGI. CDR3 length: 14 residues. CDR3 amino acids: CASSYTAGGEKLFF. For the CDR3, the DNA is TGTGCCAGCAGTTACACCGCGGGGGGTGAAAAACTGTTTTTT.

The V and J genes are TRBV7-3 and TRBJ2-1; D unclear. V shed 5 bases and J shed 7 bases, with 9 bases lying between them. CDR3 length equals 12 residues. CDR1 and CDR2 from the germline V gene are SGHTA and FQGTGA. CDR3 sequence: CASSLSSNEQFF. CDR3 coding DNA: TGTGCCAGCAGCCTCTCTAGTAATGAGCAGTTCTTC.